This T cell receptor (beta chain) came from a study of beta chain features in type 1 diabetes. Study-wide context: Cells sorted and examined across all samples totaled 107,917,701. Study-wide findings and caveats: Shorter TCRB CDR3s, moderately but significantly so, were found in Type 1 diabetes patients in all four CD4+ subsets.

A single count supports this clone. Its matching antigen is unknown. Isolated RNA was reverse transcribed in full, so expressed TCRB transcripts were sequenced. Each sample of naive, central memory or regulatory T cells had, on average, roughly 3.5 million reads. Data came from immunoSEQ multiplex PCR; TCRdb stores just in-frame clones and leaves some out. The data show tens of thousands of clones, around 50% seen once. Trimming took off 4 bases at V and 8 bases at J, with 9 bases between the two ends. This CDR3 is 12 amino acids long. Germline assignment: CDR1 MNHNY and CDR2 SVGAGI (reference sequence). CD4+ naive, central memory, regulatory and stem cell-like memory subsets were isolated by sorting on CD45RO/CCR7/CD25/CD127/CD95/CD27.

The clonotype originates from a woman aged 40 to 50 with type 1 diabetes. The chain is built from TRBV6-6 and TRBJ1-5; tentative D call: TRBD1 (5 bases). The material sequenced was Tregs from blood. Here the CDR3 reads CASSWGGEPQHF. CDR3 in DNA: TGTGCCAGCAGTTGGGGGGGGGAGCCCCAGCATTTT.